The next 7 T cell receptor beta chains were all read from a single sample in a study of shared T cell receptors in the human thymus. Profiled with immunoSEQ multiplex PCR; TCRdb holds only in-frame clones, not every one. Of about 380,000 clones in the sample, roughly 94% were seen once. Sequencing used thymocytes. Receptors were obtained from a human donor.

This clone has just one count. V and J are TRBV6-5 and TRBJ1-5; perhaps TRBD1 as D (5 bases). This CDR3 is built from 14 residues. Looked up from germline, CDR1 is MNHEY and CDR2 is SVGAGI. V shed 8 bases and J shed 1 base, with 12 bases lying between them. CDR3 sequence: CASGRDRSNQPQHF. The CDR3 DNA is TGTGCCAGCGGGCGGGACCGCAGCAATCAGCCCCAGCATTTT.

Regarding this clone: The identical CDR3 is also encoded by other nucleotide sequences in the sample. The chain's CDR3 is CASSPGSNQPQHF. The CDR3 DNA follows: TGTGCCAGCAGTCCGGGCTCCAATCAGCCCCAGCATTTT. This chain joins TRBV28 and TRBJ1-5; no firm D call. V was pared by 5 bases and J by 3 bases, with 8 bases between. The CDR3 totals 13 residues. The V gene's germline CDR1 is MDHEN and CDR2 SYDVKM.

The V call is TRBV11-3, the J call TRBJ2-5; D perhaps matches TRBD2 (6 bases). Germline lookup yields CDR1 SGHNT and CDR2 YENEEA. The ends were cut back, 5 bases at V and 5 bases at J, with 15 bases in the middle. This CDR3 is built from 14 residues. The CDR3 DNA is TGTGCCAGCAGCCACGGAGGGACTCGGGAGACCCAGTACTTC. Amino acid sequence: CASSHGGTRETQYF.

The V gene is TRBV2, the J gene TRBJ2-3; D not resolved. Between the trimmed V and J ends, which lost 9 bases and 0 bases, there was a span of 31 bases. This CDR3 is 20 amino acids long. Looked up from germline, CDR1 is SNHLY and CDR2 is FYNNEI. The CDR3 DNA follows: TGTGCCAGGCCCGCTGGGGTCCTGGGCCTCCAGGCTGTGAGCACAGATACGCAGTATTTT. Translated: CARPAGVLGLQAVSTDTQYF.

V is TRBV6-5 and J is TRBJ2-2; 8 nucleotides line up with TRBD2. Trimming at V came to 5 bases and at J to 6 bases, leaving 8 bases not matched to a gene. The CDR3 totals 15 residues. CDR1 MNHEY and CDR2 SVGAGI come from the germline V gene. CDR3 bases: TGTGCCAGCAGTCTACTAGCGGCGAGGCCCGGGGAGCTGTTTTTT. Translated: CASSLLAARPGELFF.

This clone has only one observation. The chain uses TRBV29-1 and TRBJ2-1, with 8 bases lining up with TRBD2. Trimming at V came to 4 bases and at J to 2 bases, leaving 10 bases not matched to a gene. The CDR3 consists of 16 residues. Germline V gene lookup returns CDR1 SQVTM and CDR2 ANQGSEA. Here the CDR3 reads CSVVGREDPPYNEQFF. In DNA form, the CDR3 reads TGCAGCGTTGTGGGGCGGGAGGACCCTCCCTACAATGAGCAGTTCTTC.

This clone was picked up one time. This sequence joins TRBV27 and TRBJ1-6; D unclear. The germline V gene encodes CDR1 MNHEY and CDR2 SMNVEV (reference sequence). The CDR3 is made up of 18 amino acids. Trimming shortened V by 8 bases and J by 0 bases, and 20 bases separated the two germline ends. CDR3 sequence reads: CASLPWASSSSYNSPLHF. In DNA, the CDR3 is TGTGCCAGCCTCCCCTGGGCCTCCTCTAGCTCCTATAATTCACCCCTCCACTTT.